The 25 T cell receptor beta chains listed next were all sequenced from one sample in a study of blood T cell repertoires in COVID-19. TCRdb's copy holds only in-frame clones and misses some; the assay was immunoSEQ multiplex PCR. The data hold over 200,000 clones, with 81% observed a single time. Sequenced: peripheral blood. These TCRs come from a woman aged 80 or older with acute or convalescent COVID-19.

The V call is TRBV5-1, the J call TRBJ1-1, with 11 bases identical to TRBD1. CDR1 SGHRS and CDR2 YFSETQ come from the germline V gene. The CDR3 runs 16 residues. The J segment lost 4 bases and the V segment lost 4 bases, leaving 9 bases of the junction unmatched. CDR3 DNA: TGCGCCAGCAGCGCCGGACAGGGGGCGCCGATCACTGAAGCTTTCTTT. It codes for CASSAGQGAPITEAFF.

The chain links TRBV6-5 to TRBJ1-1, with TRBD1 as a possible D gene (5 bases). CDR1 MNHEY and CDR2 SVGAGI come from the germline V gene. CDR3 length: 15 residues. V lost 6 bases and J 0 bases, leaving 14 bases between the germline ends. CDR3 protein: CASSQRQNLNTEAFF. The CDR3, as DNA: TGTGCCAGCAGCCAAAGACAGAATTTGAACACTGAAGCTTTCTTT.

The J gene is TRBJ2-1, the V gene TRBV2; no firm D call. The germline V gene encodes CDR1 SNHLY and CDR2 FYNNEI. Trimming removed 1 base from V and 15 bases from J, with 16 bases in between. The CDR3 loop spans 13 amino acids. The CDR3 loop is CASSEVSSSPLFF. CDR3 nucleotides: TGTGCCAGCAGTGAAGTCTCTTCCTCTCCTCTGTTCTTC.

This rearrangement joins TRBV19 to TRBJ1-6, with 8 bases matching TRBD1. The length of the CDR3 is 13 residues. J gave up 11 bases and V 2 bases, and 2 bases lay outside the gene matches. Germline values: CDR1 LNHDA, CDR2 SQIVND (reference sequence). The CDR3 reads CASSIYRGTPLHF. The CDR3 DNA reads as TGTGCCAGTAGTATATACAGGGGGACACCCCTCCACTTT.

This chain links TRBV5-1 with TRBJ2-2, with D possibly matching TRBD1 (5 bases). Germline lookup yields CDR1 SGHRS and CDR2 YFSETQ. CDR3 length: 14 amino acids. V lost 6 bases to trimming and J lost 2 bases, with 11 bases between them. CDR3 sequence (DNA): TGCGCCAGCAACGAGGACACCAACACCGGGGAGCTGTTTTTT. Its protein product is CASNEDTNTGELFF.

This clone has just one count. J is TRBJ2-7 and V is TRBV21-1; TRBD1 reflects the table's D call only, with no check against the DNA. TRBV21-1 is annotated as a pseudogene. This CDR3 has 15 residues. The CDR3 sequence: CASSILTGSTDEQYF. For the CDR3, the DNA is TGTGCCAGCAGCATCCTGACAGGATCGACGGACGAGCAGTACTTC.

The CDR3 here is CTSSLRGQETRPQSSYNSPLHF. CDR3 DNA: TGCACCAGCAGCCTTCGGGGACAGGAGACTCGACCTCAGAGCTCCTATAATTCACCCCTCCACTTT. The rearrangement joins TRBV1 to TRBJ1-6; the table's D call, TRBD1, was not checked against the DNA. TRBV1 is classified as a pseudogene. The CDR3 has 22 amino acids.

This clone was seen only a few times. The CDR3 here is CASSFDTNYGYTF. The CDR3 region has the DNA TGTGCCAGCAGCTTTGACACTAACTATGGCTACACCTTC. The chain links TRBV7-8 to TRBJ1-2; D call uncertain. The V gene's germline CDR1 is SGHVS and CDR2 FQNEAQ. V was clipped by 3 bases and J by 0 bases, with 5 bases between them. The CDR3 consists of 13 residues.

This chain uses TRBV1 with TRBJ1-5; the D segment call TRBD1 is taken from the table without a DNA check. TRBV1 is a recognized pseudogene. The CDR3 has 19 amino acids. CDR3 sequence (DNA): TGCACCAGCAGCCAAGAATCCAAAATTCCGGGACATCTAAATCAGCCCCAGCATTTT. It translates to CTSSQESKIPGHLNQPQHF.

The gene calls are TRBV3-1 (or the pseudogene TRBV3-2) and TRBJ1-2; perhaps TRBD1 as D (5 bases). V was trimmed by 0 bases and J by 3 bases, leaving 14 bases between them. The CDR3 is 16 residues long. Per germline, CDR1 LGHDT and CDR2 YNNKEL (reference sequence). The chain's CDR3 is CASSQEAVIGDYGYTF. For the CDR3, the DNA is TGTGCCAGCAGCCAAGAGGCAGTGATAGGGGACTATGGCTACACCTTC.

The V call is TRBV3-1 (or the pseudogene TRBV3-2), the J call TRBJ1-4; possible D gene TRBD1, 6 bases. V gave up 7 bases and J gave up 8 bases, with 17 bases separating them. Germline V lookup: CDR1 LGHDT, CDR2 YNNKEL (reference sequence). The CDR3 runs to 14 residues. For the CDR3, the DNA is TGTGCCAGCACCCTCGGGGGGGGCGGAGAAAAACTGTTTTTT. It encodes CASTLGGGGEKLFF.

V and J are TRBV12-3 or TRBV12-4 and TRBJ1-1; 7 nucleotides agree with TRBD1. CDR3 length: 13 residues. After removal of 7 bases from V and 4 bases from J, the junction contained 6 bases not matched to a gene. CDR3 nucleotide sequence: TGTGCCAGCAACCCAGGGGGACGCACTGAAGCTTTCTTT. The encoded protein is CASNPGGRTEAFF.

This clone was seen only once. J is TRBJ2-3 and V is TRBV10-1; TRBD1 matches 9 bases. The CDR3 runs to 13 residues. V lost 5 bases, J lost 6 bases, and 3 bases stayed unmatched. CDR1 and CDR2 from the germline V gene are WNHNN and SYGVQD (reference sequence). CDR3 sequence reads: CASSRDRVDTQYF. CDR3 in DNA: TGCGCCAGCAGTCGGGACAGGGTGGATACGCAGTATTTT.

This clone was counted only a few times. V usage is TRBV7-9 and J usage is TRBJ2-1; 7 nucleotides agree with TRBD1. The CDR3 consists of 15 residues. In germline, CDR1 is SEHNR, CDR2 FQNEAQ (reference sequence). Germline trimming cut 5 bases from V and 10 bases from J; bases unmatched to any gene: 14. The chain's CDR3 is CASSPPGQPGGEQFF. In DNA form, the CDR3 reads TGTGCCAGCAGCCCCCCGGGACAGCCAGGCGGGGAGCAGTTCTTC.

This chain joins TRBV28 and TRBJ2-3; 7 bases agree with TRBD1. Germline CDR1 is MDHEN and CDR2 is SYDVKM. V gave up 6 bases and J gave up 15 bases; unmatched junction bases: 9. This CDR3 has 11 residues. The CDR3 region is CASSPKGAAYF. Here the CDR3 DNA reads TGTGCCAGCAGCCCGAAGGGGGCCGCTTATTTT.

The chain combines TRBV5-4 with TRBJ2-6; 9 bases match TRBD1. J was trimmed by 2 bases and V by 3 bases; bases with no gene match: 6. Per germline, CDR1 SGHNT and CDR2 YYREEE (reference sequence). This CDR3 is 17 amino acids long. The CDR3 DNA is TGTGCCAGCAGCTCGGGACAGGGTCTCCCTGGGGCCAACGTCCTGACTTTC. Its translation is CASSSGQGLPGANVLTF.

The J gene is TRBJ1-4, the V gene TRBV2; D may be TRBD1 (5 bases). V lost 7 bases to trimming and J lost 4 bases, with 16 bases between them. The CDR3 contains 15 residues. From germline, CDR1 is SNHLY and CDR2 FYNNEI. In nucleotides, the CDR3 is TGTGCCAGCATCGACCAGGGCACCGTTAATGAAAAACTGTTTTTT. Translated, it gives CASIDQGTVNEKLFF.

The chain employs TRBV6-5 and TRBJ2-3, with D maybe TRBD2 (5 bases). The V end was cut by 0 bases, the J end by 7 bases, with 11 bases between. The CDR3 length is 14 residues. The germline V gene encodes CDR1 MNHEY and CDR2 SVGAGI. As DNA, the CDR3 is TGTGCCAGCAGTTACTCCGCGGGTTCATATACGCAGTATTTT. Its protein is CASSYSAGSYTQYF.

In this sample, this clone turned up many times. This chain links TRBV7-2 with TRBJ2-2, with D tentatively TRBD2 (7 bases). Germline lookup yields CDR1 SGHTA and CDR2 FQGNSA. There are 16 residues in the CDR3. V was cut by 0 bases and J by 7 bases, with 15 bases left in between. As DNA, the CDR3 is TGTGCCAGCAGCTTAGCTTCGCGGGGGCGGGGCGGGGAGCTGTTTTTT. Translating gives CASSLASRGRGGELFF.

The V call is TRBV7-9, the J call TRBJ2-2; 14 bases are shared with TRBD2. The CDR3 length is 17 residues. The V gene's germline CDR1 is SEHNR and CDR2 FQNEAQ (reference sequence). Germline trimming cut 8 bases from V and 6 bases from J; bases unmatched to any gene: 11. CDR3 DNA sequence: TGTGCCAGCCGAACGACTAGCGGGAGGGGGATGGCCGGGGAGCTGTTTTTT. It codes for CASRTTSGRGMAGELFF.

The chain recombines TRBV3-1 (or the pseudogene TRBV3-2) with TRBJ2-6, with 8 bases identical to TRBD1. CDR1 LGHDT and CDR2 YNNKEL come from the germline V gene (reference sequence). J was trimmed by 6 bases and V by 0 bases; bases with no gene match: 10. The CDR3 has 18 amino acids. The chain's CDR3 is CASSQDRDRPRLANVLTF. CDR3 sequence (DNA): TGTGCCAGCAGCCAAGATCGGGACAGGCCTCGGTTGGCCAACGTCCTGACTTTC.

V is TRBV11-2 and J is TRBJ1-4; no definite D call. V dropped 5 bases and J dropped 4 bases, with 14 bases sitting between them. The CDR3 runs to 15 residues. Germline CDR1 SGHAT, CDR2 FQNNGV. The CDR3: CASSEHTENNEKLFF. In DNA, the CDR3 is TGTGCCAGCAGCGAGCACACAGAGAATAATGAAAAACTGTTTTTT. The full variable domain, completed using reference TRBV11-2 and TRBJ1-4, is EAGVAQSPRYKIIEKRQSVAFWCNPISGHATLYWYQQILGQGPKLLIQFQNNGVVDDSQLPKDRFSAERLKGVDSTLKIQPAKLEDSAVYLCASSEHTENNEKLFFGSGTQLSVL.

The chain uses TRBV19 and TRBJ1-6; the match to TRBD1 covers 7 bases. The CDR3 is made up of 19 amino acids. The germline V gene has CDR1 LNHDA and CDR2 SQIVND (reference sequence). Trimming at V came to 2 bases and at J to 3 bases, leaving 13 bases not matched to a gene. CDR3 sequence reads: CASSITGTAPPNYNSPLHF. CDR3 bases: TGTGCCAGTAGTATAACCGGGACAGCTCCTCCTAACTATAATTCACCCCTCCACTTT.

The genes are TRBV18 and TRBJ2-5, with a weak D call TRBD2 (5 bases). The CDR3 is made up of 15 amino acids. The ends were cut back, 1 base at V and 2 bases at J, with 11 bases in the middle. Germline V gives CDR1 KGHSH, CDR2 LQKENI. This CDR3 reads CASSPRRADQETQYF. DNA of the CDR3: TGTGCCAGCTCACCACGGCGAGCGGATCAAGAGACCCAGTACTTC. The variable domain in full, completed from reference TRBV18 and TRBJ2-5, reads NAGVMQNPRHLVRRRGQEARLRCSPMKGHSHVYWYRQLPEEGLKFMVYLQKENIIDESGMPKERFSAEFPKEGPSILRIQQVVRGDSAAYFCASSPRRADQETQYFGPGTRLLVL.

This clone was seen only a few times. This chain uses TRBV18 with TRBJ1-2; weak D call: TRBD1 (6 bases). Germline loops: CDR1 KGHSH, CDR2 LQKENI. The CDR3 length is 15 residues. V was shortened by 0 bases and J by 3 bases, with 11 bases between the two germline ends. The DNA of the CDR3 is TGTGCCAGCTCACCACCGGACGCAGGGGACTATGGCTACACCTTC. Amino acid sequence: CASSPPDAGDYGYTF.